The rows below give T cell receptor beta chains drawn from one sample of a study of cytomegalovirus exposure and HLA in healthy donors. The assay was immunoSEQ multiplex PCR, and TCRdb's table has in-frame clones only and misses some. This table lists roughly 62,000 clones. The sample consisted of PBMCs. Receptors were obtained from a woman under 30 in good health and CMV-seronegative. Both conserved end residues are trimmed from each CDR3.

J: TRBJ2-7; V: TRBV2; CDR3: ASSGTADHEQY
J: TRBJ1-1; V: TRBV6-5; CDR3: ASRRDRGLEAF
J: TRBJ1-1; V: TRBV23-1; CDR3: ASGASGDTEAF
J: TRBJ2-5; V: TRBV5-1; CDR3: ASSTPTGRQETQY
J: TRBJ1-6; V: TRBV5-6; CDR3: ASSWMGHLGNSPLH
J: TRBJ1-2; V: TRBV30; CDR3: AWERTGRFLGYGYT
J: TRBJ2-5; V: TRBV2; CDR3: ASSTRLAGVQETQY
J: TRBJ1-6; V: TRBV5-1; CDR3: ASSLGNLQNLPPLH
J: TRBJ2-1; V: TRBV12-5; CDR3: ASGTSLLTSGVDNEQF
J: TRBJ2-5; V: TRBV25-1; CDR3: ASAWGGAGETQY
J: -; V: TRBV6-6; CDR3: ASSKAGGKYEQY
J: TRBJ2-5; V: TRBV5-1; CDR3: ASSLAVTEETQY
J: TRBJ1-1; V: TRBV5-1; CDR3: ASSKNRVGTEAF
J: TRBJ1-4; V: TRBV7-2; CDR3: ASSSRQGVAEKLF
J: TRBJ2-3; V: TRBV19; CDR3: ASSIRTSGNTDTQY
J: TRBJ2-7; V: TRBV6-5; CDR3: ASSSWGGLHEQY
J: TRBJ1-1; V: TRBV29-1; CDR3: SGRGQLNTEAF
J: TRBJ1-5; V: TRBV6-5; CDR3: ASSYSTGQPQH
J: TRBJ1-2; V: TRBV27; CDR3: ASSPSSTGIYGYT
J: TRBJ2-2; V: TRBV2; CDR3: ASSEDRIRIGELF
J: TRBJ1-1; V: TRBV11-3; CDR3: ASSLIVTGNTEAF
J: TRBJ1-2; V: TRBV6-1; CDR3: ASSPTGQGIYGYT
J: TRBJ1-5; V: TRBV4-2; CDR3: ASSQGGQGQPQH
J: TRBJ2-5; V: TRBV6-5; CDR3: ASSYSGVETQY
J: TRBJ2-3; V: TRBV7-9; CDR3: ASSSTTTSGTHTDTQY
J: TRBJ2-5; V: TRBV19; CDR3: ASSIGLAGLYQETQY
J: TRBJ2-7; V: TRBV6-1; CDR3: ASSEAPPGQGFSYEQY
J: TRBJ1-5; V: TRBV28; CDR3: ASTTNPYQPQH
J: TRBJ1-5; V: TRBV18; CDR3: ASSQGQAYNQPQH
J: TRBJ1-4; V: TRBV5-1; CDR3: ASSLDRDRLQFGELF
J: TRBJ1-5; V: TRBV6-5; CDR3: ASSPDRAYQPQH
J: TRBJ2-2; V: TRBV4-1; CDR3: ASSRDSRPGELF
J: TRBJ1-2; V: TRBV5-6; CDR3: ASSSLPGGASYGYT
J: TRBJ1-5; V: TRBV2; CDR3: ASSADSNQPQH
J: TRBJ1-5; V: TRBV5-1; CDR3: ASSLAPDRYGPQH
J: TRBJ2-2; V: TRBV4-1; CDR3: ASSQVPGQGSGELF
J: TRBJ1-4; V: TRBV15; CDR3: ATSRDPATNEKLF
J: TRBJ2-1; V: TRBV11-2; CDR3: ASSLFMTREQF
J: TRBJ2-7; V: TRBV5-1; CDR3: ASSPGTGGYEQY
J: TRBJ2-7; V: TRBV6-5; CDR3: ASSADRGNYEQY
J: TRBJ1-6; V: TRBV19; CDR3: ASSSPWGGVKSPLH
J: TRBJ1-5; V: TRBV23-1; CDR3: ASSQSTEAGDNQPQH
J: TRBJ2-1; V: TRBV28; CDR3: ASSLSRREQF
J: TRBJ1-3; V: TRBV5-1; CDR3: ASSPNRQASGNTIY
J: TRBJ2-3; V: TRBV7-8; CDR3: ASSHGNGLGDTQY
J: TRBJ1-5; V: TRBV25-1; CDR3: ASKGGGEPQH
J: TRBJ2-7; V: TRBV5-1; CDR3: ASRPAGTGAGEQY
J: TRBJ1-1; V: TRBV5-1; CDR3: ASRLRYPGQDDKRVRAF
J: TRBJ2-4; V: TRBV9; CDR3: ASSVGTGGHIQY
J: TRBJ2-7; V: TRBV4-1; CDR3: ASSPPSGRALNEQY
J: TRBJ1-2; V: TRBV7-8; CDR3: ASSLQGRDGGYT
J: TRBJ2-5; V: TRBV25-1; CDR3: ASRSPQGAAETQY
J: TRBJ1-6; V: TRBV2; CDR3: ASSGQGIYNSPLH
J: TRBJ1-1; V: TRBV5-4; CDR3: ASSSTPLTEAF
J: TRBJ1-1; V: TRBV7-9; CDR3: ASSLEGRPGTPF
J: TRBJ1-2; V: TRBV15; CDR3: ATGQGGARGLSLVYGYT
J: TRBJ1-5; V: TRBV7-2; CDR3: ASSPLGQGESQPQH
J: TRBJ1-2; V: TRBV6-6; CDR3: ASSLDRYGYT
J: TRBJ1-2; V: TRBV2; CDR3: ASNSYQDGYT